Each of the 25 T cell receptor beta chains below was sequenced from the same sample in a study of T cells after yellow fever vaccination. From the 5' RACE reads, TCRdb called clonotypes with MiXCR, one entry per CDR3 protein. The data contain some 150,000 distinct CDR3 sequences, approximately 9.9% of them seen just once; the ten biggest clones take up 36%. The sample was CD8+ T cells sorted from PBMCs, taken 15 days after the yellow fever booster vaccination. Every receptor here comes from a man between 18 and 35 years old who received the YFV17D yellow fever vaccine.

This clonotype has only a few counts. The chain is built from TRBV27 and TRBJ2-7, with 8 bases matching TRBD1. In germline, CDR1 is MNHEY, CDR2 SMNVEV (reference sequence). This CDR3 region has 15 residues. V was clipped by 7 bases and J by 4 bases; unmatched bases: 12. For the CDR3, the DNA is TGTGCCAGCAACCAACTCGGGACAGGATTGTACGAGCAGTACTTC. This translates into CASNQLGTGLYEQYF.

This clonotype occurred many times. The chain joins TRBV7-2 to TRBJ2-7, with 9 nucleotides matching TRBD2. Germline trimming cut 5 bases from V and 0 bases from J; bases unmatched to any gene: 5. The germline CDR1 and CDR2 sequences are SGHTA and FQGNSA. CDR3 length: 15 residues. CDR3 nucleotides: TGTGCCAGCAGCCTAAGCGGGGGGAGCTCCTACGAGCAGTACGTC. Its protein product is CASSLSGGSSYEQYV.

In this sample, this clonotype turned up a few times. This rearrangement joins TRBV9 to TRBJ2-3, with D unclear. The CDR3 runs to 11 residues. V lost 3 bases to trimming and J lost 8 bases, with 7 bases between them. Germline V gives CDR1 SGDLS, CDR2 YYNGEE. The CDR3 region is CASSEPGTQYF. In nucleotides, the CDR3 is TGTGCCAGCAGCGAGCCGGGTACGCAGTATTTT.

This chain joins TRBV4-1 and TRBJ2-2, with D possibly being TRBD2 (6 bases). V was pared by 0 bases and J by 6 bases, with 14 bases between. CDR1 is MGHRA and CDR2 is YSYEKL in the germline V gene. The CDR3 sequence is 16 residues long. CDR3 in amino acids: CASSQERGGLSGELFF. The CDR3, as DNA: TGCGCCAGCAGCCAAGAAAGGGGAGGATTATCCGGGGAGCTGTTTTTT.

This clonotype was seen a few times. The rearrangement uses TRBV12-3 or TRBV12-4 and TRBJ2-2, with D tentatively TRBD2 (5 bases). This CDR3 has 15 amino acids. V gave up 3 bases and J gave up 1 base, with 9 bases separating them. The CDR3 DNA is TGTGCCAGCAGTTTTATAGGAGGGAACACCGGGGAGCTGTTTTTT. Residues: CASSFIGGNTGELFF.

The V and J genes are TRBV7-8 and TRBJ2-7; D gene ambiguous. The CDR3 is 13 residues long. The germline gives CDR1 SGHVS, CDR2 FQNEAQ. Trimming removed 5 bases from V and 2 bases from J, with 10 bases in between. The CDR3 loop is CASSPSRAYEQYF. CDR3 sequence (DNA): TGTGCCAGCAGCCCGAGCCGAGCCTACGAGCAGTACTTC.

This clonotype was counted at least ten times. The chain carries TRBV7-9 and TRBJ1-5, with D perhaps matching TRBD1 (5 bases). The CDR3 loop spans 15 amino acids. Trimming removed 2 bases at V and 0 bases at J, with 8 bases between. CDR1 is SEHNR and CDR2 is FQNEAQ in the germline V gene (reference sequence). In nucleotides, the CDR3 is TGTGCCAGCAGCTTATCAGGGAATAGCAATCAGCCCCAGCATTTT. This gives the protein CASSLSGNSNQPQHF.

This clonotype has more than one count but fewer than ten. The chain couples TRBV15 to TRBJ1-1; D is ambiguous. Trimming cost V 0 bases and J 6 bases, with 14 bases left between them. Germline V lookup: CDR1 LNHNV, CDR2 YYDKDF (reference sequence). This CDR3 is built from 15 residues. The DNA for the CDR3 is TGTGCCACCAGCAGAGATCTGGCCCGTAGCGCTGAAGCTTTCTTT. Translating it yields CATSRDLARSAEAFF.

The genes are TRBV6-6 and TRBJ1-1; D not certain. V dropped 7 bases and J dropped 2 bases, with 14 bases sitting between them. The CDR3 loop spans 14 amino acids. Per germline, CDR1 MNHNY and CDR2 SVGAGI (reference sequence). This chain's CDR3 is CASILSGGNTEAFF. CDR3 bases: TGTGCCAGCATTTTATCGGGAGGAAACACTGAAGCTTTCTTT.

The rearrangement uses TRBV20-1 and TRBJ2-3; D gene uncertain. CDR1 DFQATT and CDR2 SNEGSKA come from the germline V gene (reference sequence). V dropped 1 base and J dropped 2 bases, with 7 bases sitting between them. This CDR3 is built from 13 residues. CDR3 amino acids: CSARGDNTDTQYF. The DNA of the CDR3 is TGCAGTGCTAGAGGAGACAACACAGATACGCAGTATTTT.

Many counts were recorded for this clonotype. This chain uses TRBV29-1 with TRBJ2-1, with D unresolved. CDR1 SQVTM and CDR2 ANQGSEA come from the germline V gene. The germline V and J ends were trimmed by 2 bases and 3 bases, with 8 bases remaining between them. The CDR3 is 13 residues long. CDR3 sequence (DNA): TGCAGCGTTGAAAGACGGAACTACAATGAGCAGTTCTTC. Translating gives CSVERRNYNEQFF.

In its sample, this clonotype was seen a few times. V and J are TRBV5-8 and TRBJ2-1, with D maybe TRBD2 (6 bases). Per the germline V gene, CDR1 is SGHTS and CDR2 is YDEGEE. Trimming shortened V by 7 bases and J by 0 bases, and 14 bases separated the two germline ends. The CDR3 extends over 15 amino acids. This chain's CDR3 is CASPHGGFSYNEQFF. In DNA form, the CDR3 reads TGTGCCAGCCCCCACGGGGGATTCTCCTACAATGAGCAGTTCTTC.

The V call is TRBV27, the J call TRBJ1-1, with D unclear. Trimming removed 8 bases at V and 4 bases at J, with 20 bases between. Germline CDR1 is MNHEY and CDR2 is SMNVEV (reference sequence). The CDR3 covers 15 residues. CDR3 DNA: TGTGCCAGCGGCGGTAACACCGGGATCGGCACTGAAGCTTTCTTT. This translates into CASGGNTGIGTEAFF.

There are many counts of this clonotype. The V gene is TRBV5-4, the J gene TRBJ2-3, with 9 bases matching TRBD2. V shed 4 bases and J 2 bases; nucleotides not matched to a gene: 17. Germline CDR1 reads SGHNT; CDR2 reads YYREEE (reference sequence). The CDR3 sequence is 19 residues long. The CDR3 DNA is TGTGCCAGCAGCACGGGGGCTAGCGGGGTCACCCATACCACAGATACGCAGTATTTT. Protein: CASSTGASGVTHTTDTQYF.

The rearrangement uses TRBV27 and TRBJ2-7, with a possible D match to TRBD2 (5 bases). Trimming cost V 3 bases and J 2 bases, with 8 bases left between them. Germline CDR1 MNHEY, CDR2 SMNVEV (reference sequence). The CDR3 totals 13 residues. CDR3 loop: CASSFEGTYEQYF. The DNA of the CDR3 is TGTGCCAGCAGTTTTGAGGGTACCTACGAGCAGTACTTC.

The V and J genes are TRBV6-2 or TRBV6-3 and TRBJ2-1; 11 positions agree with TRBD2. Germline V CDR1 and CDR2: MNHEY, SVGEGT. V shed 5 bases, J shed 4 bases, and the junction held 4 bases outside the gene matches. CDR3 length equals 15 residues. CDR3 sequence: CASSALAGVYNEQFF. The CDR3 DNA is TGTGCCAGCAGTGCACTAGCGGGGGTATACAATGAGCAGTTCTTC.

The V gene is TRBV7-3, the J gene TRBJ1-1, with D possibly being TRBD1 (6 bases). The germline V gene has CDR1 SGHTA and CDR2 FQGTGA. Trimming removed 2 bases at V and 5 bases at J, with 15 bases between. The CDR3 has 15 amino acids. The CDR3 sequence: CASSLWGGSNTEAFF. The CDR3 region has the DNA TGTGCCAGCAGCTTATGGGGGGGCTCTAATACTGAAGCTTTCTTT.

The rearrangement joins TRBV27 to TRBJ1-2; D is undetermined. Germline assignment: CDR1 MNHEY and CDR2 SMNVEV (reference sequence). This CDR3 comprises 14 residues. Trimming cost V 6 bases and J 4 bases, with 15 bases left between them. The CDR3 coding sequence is TGTGCCAGCAGGGGCTACTCCGAGGGCTATGGCTACACCTTC. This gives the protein CASRGYSEGYGYTF.

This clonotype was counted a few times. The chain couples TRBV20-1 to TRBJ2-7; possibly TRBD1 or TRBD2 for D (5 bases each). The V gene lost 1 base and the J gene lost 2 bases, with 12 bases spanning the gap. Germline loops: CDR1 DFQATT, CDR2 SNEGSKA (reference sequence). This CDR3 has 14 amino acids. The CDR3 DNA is TGCAGTGCTAGAGGCCGGGACGGCGCCTACGAGCAGTACGTC. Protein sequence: CSARGRDGAYEQYV.

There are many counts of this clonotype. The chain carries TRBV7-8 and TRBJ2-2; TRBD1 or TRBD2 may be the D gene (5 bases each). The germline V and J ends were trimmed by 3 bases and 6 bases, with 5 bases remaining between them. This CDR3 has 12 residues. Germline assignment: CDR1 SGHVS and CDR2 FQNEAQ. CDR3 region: CASSLGAGELFF. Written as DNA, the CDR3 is TGTGCCAGCAGCTTGGGGGCCGGGGAGCTGTTTTTT.

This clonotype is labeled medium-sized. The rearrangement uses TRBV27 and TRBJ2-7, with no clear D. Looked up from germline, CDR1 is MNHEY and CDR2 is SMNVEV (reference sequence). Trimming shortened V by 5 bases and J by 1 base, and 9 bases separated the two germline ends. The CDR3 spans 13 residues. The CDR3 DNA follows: TGTGCCAGCAGTCACGGGCCATCCTACGAGCAGTACGTC. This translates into CASSHGPSYEQYV.

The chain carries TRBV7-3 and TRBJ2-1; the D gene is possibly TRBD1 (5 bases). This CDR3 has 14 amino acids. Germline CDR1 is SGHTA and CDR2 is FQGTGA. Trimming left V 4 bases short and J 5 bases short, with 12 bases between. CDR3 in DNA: TGTGCCAGCAGCTCAGACCACAGGAACAATGAGCAGTTCTTC. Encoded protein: CASSSDHRNNEQFF.

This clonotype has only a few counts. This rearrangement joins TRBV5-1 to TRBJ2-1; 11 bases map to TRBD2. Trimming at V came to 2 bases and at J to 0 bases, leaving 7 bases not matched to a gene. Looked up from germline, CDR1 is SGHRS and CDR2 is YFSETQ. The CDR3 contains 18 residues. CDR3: CASSFSGGGRSSYNEQFF. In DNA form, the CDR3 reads TGCGCCAGCAGCTTTAGCGGGGGGGGTCGAAGCTCCTACAATGAGCAGTTCTTC. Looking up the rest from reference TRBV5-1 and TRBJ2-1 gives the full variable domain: KAGVTQTPRYLIKTRGQQVTLSCSPISGHRSVSWYQQTPGQGLQFLFEYFSETQRNKGNFPGRFSGRQFSNSRSEMNVSTLELGDSALYLCASSFSGGGRSSYNEQFFGPGTRLTVL.

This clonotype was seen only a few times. The CDR3 reads CASSQDTSTDTQYF. CDR3 coding DNA: TGCGCCAGCAGCCAAGATACTAGCACAGATACGCAGTATTTT. The rearrangement joins TRBV4-3 to TRBJ2-3; D ambiguous. Germline-derived CDR1 and CDR2 are LGHNA and YSLEER. The CDR3 length is 14 residues. V was clipped by 0 bases and J by 0 bases, with 4 bases between them.

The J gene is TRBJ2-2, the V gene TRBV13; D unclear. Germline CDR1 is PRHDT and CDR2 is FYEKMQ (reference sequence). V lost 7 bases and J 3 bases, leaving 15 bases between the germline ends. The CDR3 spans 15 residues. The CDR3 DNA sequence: TGTGCCAGCAAGATTTGGGGTGGTGACACCGGGGAGCTGTTTTTT. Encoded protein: CASKIWGGDTGELFF.